This section outlines one T cell receptor (beta chain) sequence together with its context. The CDR3 is 14 residues long. Per the germline V gene, CDR1 is DFQATT and CDR2 is SNEGSKA (reference sequence). The V gene lost 3 bases and the J gene lost 0 bases, with 9 bases spanning the gap. The sample comes from a study of blood T cell repertoires in COVID-19. Overall study context: Samples taken during acute and convalescent COVID-19 were collected in the United States, Italy and Spain. T cells, B-cell-depleted T cells, or PBMCs provided the cDNA or gDNA that served as material.

Authors' analysis steps: Amplifying reference gene primers gave estimates of nucleated cell counts. This table comes from immunoSEQ multiplex PCR, and its TCRdb copy is limited to in-frame clones, with some not included. The V and J calls and the clone size are those of that table, but D and trimming were determined from the DNA. In the table there are more than 60,000 clones, 80% to 85% of which are singletons. The chain has TRBV20-1 and TRBJ1-3; D remains unclear. The sequencing sample was made of peripheral blood. This clonotype originated in a man aged 45 to 65 with acute or convalescent COVID-19. CDR3 DNA: TGCAGTGCTAGTAATCGGTACTCTGGAAACACCATATATTTT. Protein product: CSASNRYSGNTIYF.